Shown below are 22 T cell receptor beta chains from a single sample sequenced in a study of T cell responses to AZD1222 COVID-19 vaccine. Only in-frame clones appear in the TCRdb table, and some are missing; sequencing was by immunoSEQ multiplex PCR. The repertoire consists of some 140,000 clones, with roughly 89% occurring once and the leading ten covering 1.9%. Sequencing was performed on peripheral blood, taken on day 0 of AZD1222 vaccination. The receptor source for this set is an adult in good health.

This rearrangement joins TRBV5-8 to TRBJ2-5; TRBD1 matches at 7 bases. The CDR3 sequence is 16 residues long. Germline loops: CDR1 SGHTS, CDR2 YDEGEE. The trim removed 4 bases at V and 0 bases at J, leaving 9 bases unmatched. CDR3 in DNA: TGTGCCAGCAGCACGCGATATGGGACAGACCAAGAGACCCAGTACTTC. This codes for CASSTRYGTDQETQYF.

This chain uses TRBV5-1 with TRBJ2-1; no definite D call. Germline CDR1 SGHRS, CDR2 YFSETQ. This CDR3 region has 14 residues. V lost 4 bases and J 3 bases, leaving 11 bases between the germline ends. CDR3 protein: CASSDSLGYNEQFF. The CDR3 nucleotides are TGCGCCAGCAGCGATAGCTTGGGCTACAATGAGCAGTTCTTC.

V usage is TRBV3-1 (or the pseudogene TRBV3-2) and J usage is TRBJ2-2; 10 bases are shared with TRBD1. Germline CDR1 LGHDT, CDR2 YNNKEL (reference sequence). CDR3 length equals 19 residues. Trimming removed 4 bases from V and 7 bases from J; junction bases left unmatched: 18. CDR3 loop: CASSRSSSRDRGVNGELFF. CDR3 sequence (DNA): TGTGCCAGCAGCCGATCTTCGTCCCGGGACAGGGGTGTCAACGGGGAGCTGTTTTTT.

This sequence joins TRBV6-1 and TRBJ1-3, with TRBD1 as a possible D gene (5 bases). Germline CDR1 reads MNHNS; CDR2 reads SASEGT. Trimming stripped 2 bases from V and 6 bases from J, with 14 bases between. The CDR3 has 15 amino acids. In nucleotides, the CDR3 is TGTGCCAGCAGTGAACGGGGGTTCCCCCCAAACACCATATATTTT. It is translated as CASSERGFPPNTIYF.

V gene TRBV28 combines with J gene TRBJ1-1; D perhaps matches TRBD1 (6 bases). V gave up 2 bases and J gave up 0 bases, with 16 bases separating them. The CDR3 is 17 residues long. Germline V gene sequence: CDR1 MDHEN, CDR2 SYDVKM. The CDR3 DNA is TGTGCCAGCAGTTTAATCCAATCGTACAGGGTGAACACTGAAGCTTTCTTT. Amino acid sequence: CASSLIQSYRVNTEAFF.

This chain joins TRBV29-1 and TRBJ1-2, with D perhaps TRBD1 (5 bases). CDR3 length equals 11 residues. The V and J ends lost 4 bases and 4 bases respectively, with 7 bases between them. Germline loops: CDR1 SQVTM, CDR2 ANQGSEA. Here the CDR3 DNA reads TGCAGCGTTGGGGGGAGCTATGGCTACACCTTC. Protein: CSVGGSYGYTF.

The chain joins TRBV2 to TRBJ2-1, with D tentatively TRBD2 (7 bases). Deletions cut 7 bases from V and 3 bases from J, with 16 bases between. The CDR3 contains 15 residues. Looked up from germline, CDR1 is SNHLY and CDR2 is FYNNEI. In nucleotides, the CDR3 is TGTGCCAGCAACGGGGGGCTCAGCCTCTACAATGAGCAGTTCTTC. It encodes CASNGGLSLYNEQFF.

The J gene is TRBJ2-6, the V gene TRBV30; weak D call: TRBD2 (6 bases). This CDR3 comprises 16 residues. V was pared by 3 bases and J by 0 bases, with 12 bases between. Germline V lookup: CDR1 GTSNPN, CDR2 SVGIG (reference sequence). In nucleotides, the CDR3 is TGTGCCTGGAGCGGGGGACTGTTCTCTGGGGCCAACGTCCTGACTTTC. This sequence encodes CAWSGGLFSGANVLTF.

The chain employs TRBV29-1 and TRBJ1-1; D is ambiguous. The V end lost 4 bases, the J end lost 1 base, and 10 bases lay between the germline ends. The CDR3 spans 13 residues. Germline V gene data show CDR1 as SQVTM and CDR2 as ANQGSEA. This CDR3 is CSVVMRGNTEAFF. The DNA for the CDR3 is TGCAGCGTTGTTATGCGGGGGAACACTGAAGCTTTCTTT.

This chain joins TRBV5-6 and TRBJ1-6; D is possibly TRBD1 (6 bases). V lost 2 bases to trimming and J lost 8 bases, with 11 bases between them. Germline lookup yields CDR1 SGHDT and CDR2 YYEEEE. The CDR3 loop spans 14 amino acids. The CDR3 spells CASSFRTDHSPLHF. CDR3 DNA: TGTGCCAGCAGCTTCAGGACAGATCATTCACCCCTCCACTTT. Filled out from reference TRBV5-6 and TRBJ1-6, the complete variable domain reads DAGVTQSPTHLIKTRGQQVTLRCSPKSGHDTVSWYQQALGQGPQFIFQYYEEEERQRGNFPDRFSGHQFPNYSSELNVNALLLGDSALYLCASSFRTDHSPLHFGNGTRLTVT.

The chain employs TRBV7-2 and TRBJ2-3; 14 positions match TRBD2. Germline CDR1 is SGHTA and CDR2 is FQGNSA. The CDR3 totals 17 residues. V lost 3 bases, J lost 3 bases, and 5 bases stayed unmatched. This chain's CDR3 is CASSLTSGRAGTDTQYF. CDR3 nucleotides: TGTGCCAGCAGCTTGACTAGCGGGAGGGCCGGAACAGATACGCAGTATTTT. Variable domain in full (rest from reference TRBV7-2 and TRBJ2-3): GAGVSQSPSNKVTEKGKDVELRCDPISGHTALYWYRQSLGQGLEFLIYFQGNSAPDKSGLPSDRFSAERTGGSVSTLTIQRTQQEDSAVYLCASSLTSGRAGTDTQYFGPGTRLTVL.

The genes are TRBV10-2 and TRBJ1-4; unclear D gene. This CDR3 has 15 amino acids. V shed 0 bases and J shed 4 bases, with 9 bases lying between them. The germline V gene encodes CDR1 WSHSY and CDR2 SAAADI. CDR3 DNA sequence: TGCGCCAGCAGTGAGTCTCGCGGTATTAATGAAAAACTGTTTTTT. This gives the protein CASSESRGINEKLFF.

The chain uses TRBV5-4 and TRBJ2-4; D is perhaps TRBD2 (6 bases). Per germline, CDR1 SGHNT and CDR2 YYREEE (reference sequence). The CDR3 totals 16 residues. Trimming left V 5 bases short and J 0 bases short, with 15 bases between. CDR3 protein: CASSSTRGLAKNIQYF. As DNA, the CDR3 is TGTGCCAGCAGTTCGACCCGGGGACTAGCCAAAAACATTCAGTACTTC.

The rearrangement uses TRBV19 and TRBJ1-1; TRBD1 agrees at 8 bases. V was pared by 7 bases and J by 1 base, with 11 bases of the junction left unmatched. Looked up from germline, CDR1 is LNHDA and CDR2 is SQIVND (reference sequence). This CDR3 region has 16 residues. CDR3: CASTRGLLGWNTEAFF. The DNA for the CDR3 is TGTGCCAGTACCAGGGGGCTCCTCGGTTGGAACACTGAAGCTTTCTTT.

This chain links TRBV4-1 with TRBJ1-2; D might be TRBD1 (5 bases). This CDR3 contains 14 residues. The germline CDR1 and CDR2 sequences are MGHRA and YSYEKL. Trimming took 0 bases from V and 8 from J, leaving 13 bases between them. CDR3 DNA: TGCGCCAGCAGCCAAGAAAGGGGTACTGTGGGCTACACCTTC. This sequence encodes CASSQERGTVGYTF.

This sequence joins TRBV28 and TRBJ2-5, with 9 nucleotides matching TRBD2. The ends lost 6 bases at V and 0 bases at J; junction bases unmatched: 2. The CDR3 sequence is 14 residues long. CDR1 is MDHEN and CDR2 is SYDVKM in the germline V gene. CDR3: CASSLAGNQETQYF. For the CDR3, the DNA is TGTGCCAGCAGCCTAGCGGGGAACCAAGAGACCCAGTACTTC.

CDR3 in amino acids: CAWSVQGGYGYTF. The DNA of the CDR3 is TGTGCCTGGAGTGTCCAGGGAGGGTATGGCTACACCTTC. The chain uses TRBV30 and TRBJ1-2; tentative D call: TRBD1 (5 bases). V shed 0 bases and J shed 5 bases, with 10 bases lying between them. Looked up from germline, CDR1 is GTSNPN and CDR2 is SVGIG (reference sequence). There are 13 residues in the CDR3.

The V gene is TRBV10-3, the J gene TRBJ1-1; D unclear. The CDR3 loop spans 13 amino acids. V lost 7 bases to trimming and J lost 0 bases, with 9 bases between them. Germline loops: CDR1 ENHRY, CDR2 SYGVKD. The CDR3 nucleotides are TGTGCCATCAACGGGCAGTTGAACACTGAAGCTTTCTTT. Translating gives CAINGQLNTEAFF.

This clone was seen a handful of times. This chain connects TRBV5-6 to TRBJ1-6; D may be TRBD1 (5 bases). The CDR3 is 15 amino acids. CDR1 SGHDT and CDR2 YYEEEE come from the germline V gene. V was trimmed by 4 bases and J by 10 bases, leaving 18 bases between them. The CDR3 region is CASSRPGLGTSPLHF. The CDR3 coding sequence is TGTGCCAGCAGCCGGCCAGGCTTGGGGACCTCACCCCTCCACTTT.

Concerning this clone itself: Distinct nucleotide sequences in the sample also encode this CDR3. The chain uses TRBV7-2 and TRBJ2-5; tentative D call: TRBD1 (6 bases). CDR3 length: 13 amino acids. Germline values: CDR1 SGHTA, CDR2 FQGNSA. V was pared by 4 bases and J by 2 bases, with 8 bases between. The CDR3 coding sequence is TGTGCCAGCAGCTACAGGGTGCAAGAGACCCAGTACTTC. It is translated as CASSYRVQETQYF.

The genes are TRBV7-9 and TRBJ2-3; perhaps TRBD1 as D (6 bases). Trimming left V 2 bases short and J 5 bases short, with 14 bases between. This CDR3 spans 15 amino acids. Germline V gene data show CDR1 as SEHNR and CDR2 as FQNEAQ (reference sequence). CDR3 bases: TGTGCCAGCAGCTTACTCCACAGGGCAGAAGATACGCAGTATTTT. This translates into CASSLLHRAEDTQYF.

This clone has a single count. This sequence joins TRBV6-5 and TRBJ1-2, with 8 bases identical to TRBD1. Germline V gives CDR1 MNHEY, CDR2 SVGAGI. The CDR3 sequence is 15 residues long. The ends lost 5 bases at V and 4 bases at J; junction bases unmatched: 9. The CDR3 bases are TGTGCCAGCAGTCCCTCCGGACAGGGAAGCTATGGCTACACCTTC. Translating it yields CASSPSGQGSYGYTF.